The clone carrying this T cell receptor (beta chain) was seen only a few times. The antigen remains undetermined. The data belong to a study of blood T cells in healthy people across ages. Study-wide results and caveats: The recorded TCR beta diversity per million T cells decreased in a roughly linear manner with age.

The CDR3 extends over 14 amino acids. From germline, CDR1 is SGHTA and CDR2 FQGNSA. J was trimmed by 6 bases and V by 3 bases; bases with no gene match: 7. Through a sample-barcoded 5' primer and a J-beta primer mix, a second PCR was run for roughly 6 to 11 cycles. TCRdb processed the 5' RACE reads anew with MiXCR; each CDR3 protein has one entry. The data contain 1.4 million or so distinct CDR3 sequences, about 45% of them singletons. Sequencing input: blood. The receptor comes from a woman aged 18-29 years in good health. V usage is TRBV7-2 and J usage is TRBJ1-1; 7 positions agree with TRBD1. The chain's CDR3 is CASSFTDRRAEAFF. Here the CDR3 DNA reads TGTGCCAGCAGCTTCACGGACAGGCGGGCTGAAGCTTTCTTT.